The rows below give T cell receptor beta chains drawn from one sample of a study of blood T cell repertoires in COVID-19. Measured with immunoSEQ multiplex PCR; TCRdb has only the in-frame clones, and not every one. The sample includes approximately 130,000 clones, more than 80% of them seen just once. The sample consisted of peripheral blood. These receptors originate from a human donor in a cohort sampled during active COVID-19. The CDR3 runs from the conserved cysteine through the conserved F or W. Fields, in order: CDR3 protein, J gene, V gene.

CDR3: CAWSVSRGTHYSNQPQHF; J: TRBJ1-5; V: TRBV30
CDR3: CATSDSIPGQRNEQFF; J: TRBJ2-1; V: TRBV24-1
CDR3: CASSLVGSTEAFF; J: TRBJ1-1; V: TRBV5-1
CDR3: CASSPLGTEAFF; J: TRBJ1-1; V: TRBV7-9
CDR3: CASSHSPRAGELFF; J: TRBJ2-2; V: TRBV3-1/TRBV3-2
CDR3: CASSSSAGVVGELFF; J: TRBJ2-2; V: TRBV6-2/TRBV6-3
CDR3: CASSDTNTGELFF; J: TRBJ2-2; V: TRBV6-4
CDR3: CASSLGDRGLGGDEQYF; J: TRBJ2-7; V: TRBV5-1
CDR3: CASSAGDIVRYTF; J: TRBJ1-2; V: TRBV9
CDR3: CSVEDRPTDTQYF; J: TRBJ2-3; V: TRBV29-1
CDR3: CASSSGTGAAHPGGSSTDTQYF; J: TRBJ2-3; V: TRBV2
CDR3: CASTKRQGGEQYF; J: TRBJ2-7; V: TRBV7-8
CDR3: CASSLDTSSGGAQYF; J: TRBJ2-5; V: TRBV5-1
CDR3: CASSYSPGQGSYEQYF; J: TRBJ2-7; V: TRBV19
CDR3: CASSLEAAGTGELFF; J: TRBJ2-2; V: TRBV4-1
CDR3: CASTPGTAYTEAFF; J: TRBJ1-1; V: TRBV6-5
CDR3: CASSKASVITSNEQFF; J: TRBJ2-1; V: TRBV5-4
CDR3: CASSLAWTEILGNKETQYF; J: TRBJ2-5; V: TRBV5-1
CDR3: CASSGLTGGMNTEAFF; J: TRBJ1-1; V: TRBV9
CDR3: CATREGGSTEAFF; J: TRBJ1-1; V: TRBV28
CDR3: CAIRTSGEETQYF; J: TRBJ2-5; V: TRBV10-3
CDR3: CASRLLAGGSTGELFF; J: TRBJ2-2; V: TRBV4-1
CDR3: CASTGSYNEQFF; J: TRBJ2-1; V: TRBV6-5
CDR3: CASSETGTGLNSPLHF; J: TRBJ1-6; V: TRBV28